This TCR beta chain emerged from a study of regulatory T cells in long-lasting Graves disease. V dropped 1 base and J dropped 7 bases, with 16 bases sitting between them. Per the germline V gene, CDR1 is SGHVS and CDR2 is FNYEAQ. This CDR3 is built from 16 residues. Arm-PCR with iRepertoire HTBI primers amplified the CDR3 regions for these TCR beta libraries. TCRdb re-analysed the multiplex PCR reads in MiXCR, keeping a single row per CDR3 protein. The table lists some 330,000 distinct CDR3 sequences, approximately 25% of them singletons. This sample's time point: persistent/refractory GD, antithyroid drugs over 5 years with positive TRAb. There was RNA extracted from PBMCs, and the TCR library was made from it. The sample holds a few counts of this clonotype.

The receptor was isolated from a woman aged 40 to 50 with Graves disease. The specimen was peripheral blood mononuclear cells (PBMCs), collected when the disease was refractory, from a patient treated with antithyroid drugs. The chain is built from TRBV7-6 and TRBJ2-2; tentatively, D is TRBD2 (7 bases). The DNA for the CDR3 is TGTGCCAGCAGCTTAGAAACGGCGGGGGCCGGCGGGGAGCTGTTTTTT. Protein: CASSLETAGAGGELFF.